The source of this TCR beta chain is a study of tissue T cells after allogeneic stem cell transplantation. Study outcomes and limitations: Few T cell clones were shared across patients, but motif clusters showed tissue-specific shared signatures. Tissue-detected TCR repertoire was only partly captured by blood and spleen T cells.

TCRdb's copy holds only in-frame clones and misses some; the assay was immunoSEQ multiplex PCR. The repertoire has several thousand clones, around 44% of them found once; the top ten carry around 7%. CDR1 and CDR2 from the germline V gene are KGHTA and FRNEEI. This CDR3 contains 10 residues. V was shortened by 6 bases and J by 3 bases, with 1 base between the two germline ends. Time point indicated: mouse harvest day 7 after allogeneic transplant. Mouse grafts combined 10^7 T-cell-depleted bone marrow cells with 10^6 splenic CD5+ T cells. Details on this clone: Its antigen is still unknown. Each gene name is a mouse one. The read terminates 1 residue ahead of where the CDR3 ends, so the germline J gene completes it.

The V and J genes are TRBV24 and TRBJ2-5; no reliable D call. The clonotype originates from a female BALB/c mouse given C57BL/6 T cells with graft-versus-host disease after an allogeneic hematopoietic cell transplant. What was sequenced was gut tissue. CDR3 bases read: TGTGCCAGCAGGCAAGACACCCAGTAC. Protein sequence: CASRQDTQY. The CDR3 in full is CASRQDTQYF.